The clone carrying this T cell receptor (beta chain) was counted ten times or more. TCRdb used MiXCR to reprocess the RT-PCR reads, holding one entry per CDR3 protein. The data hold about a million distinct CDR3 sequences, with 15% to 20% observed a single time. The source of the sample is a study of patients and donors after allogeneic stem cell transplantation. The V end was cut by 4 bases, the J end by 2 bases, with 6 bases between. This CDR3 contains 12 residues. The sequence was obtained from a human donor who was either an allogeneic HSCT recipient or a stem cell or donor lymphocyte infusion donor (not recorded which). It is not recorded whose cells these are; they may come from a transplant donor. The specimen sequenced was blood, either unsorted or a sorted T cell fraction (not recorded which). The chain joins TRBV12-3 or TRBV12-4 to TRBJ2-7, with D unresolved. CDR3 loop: CASSSNPYEQYF. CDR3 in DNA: TGTGCCAGCAGTTCAAATCCCTACGAGCAGTACTTC.